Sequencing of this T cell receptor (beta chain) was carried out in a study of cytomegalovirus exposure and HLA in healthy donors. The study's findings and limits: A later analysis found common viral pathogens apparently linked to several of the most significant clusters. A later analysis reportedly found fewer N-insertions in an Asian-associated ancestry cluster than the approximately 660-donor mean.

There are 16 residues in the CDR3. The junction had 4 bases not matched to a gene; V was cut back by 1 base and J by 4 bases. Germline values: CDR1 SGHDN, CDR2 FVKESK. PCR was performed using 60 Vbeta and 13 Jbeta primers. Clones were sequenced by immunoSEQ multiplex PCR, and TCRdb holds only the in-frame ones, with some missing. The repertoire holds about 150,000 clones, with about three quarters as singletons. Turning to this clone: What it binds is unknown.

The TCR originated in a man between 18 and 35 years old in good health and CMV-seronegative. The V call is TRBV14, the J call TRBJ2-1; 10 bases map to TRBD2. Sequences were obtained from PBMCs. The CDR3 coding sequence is TGTGCCAGCAGCCAAGCGGGACTAGCGTTTTACAATGAGCAGTTCTTC. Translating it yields CASSQAGLAFYNEQFF.